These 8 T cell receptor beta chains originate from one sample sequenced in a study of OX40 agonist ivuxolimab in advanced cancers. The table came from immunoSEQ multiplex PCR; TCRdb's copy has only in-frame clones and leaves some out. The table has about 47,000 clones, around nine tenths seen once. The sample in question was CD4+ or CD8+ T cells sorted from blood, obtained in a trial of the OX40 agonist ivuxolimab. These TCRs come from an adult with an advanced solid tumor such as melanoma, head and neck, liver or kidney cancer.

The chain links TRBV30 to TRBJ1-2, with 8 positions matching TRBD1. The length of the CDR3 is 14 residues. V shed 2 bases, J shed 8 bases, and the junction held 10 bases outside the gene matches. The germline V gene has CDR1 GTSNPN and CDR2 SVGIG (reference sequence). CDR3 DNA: TGTGCCTGGAGTCAGGGGGCGGTTCGTGGAGGCTACACCTTC. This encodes CAWSQGAVRGGYTF. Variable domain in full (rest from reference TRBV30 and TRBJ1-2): SQTIHQWPATLVQPVGSPLSLECTVEGTSNPNLYWYRQAAGRGLQLLFYSVGIGQISSEVPQNLSASRPQDRQFILSSKKLLLSDSGFYLCAWSQGAVRGGYTFGSGTRLTVV.

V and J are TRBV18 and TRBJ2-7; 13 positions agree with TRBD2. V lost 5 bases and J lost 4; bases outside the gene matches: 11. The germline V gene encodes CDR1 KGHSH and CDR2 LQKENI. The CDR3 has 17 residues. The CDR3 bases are TGTGCCAGCTCAAGAACTAGCGGGAGGGCCGATTATTACGAGCAGTACTTC. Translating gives CASSRTSGRADYYEQYF. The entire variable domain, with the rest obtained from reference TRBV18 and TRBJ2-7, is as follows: NAGVMQNPRHLVRRRGQEARLRCSPMKGHSHVYWYRQLPEEGLKFMVYLQKENIIDESGMPKERFSAEFPKEGPSILRIQQVVRGDSAAYFCASSRTSGRADYYEQYFGPGTRLTVT.

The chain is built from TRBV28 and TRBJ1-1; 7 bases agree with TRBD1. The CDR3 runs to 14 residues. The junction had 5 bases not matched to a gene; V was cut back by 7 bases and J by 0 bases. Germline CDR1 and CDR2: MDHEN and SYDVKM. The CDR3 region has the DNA TGTGCCAGCAATACAGGGGTTATGAACACTGAAGCTTTCTTT. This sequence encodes CASNTGVMNTEAFF.

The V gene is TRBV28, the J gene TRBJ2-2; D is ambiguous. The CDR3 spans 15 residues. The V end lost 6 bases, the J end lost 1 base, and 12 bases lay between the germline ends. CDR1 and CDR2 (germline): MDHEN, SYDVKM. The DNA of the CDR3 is TGTGCCAGCAGCCTACCTTGGTTGAACACCGGGGAGCTGTTTTTT. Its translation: CASSLPWLNTGELFF.

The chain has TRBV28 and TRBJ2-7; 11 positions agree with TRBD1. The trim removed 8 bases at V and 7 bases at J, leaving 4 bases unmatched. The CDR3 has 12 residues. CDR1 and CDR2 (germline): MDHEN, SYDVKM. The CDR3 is CASRTGGGEQYF. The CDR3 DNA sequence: TGTGCCAGCCGGACAGGGGGCGGTGAGCAGTACTTC.

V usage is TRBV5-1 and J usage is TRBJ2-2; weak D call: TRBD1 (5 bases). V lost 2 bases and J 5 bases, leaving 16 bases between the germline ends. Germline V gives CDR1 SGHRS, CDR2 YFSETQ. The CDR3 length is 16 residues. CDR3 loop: CASSFYTDISTGELFF. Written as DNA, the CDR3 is TGCGCCAGCAGCTTTTATACGGACATTTCGACCGGGGAGCTGTTTTTT.

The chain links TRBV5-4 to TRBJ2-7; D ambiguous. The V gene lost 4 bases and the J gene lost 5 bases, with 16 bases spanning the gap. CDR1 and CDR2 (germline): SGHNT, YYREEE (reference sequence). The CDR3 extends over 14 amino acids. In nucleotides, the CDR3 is TGTGCCAGCAGCCCTGACCAGCTGGGTAACGAGCAGTACTTC. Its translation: CASSPDQLGNEQYF.

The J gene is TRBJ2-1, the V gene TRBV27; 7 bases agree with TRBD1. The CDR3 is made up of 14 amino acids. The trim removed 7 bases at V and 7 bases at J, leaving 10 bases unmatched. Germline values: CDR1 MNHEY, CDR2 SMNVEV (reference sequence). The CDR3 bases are TGTGCCAGCACGCGACAGGGTGTATTAAATGAGCAGTTCTTC. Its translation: CASTRQGVLNEQFF.